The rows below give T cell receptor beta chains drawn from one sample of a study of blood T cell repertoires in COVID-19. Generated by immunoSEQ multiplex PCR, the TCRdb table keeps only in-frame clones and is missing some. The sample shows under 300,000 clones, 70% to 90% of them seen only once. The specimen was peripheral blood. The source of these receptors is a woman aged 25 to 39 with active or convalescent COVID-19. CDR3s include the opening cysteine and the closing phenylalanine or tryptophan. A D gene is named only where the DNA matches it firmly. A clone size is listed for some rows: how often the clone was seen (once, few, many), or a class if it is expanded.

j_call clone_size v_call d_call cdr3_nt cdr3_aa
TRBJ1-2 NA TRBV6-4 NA TGTGCCAGCAGTGACATCCTCTGGAGGTATGGCTACACCTTC CASSDILWRYGYTF
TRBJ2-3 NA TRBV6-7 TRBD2 TGTGCCAGCAGTTACGGGACTAGCGAGGGGGATACGCAGTATTTT CASSYGTSEGDTQYF
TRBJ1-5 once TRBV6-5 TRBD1 TGTGCCAGCAGACCAGGGGGTTTCGGGGATCAGCCCCAGCATTTT CASRPGGFGDQPQHF
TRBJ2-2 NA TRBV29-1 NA TGCAGCGTTAAACAGGTGAACACCGGGGAGCTGTTTTTT CSVKQVNTGELFF
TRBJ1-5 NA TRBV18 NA TGTGCCAGCTCACTACAGGGTGTTCAGCCCCAGCATTTT CASSLQGVQPQHF
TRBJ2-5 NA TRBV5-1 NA TGCGCCAGCAGCGCCGAAGGCAGAGGGCGAGAGACCCAGTACTTC CASSAEGRGRETQYF
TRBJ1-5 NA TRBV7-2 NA TGTGCCAGCAGCCCCCGCGGCCCTCTTAATCAGCCCCAGCATTTT CASSPRGPLNQPQHF
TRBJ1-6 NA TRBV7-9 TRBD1 TGTGCCAGCAGCTGGGGGGGACAGGATGATTCACCCCTCCACTTT CASSWGGQDDSPLHF
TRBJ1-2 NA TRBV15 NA TGTGCCACCAGCAGAGAGTTAAACTATGGCTACACCTTC CATSRELNYGYTF
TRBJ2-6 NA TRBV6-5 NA TGTGCCAGCAGTCACAGGGCCAACGTCCTGACTTTC CASSHRANVLTF
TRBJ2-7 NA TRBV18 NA TGTGCCAGCTCACCCTACAGGGATTACGAGCAGTACTTC CASSPYRDYEQYF
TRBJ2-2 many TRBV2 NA TGTGCCAGCAGTGGACACACAACCGGGGAGCTGTTTTTT CASSGHTTGELFF
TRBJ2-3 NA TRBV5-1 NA TGCGCCAGCAGCTTGGAGATTTCGGGATTGAGCACAGATACGCAGTATTTT CASSLEISGLSTDTQYF
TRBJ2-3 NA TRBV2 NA TGTGCCAGCCTAGGAGATACGCAGTATTTT CASLGDTQYF
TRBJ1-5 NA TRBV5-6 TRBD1 TGTGCCAGCTCCCGACAGGGAGGACTTCAGCCCCAGCATTTT CASSRQGGLQPQHF